These 15 T cell receptor beta chains originate from one sample sequenced in a study of T cells in Graves' hyperthyroidism and ophthalmopathy. Using RNA transcripts as the source, TCR beta CDR3 regions were amplified. Primed by the HTBI set, a first-round RT-PCR was run on the TCR CDR3. TCRdb processed the multiplex PCR reads anew with MiXCR; each CDR3 protein has one entry. The sample has approximately 690,000 distinct CDR3 sequences, about 14% seen once. Sequencing input: blood. The source is a woman between 45 and 60 years old with Graves' ophthalmopathy.

This clonotype came up many times. The V and J genes are TRBV29-1 and TRBJ1-1; TRBD1 is a possible D gene (6 bases). Germline CDR1 SQVTM, CDR2 ANQGSEA. The CDR3 consists of 14 residues. V was clipped by 0 bases and J by 2 bases, with 10 bases between them. CDR3: CSVEEEGHNTEAFF. CDR3 bases: TGCAGCGTTGAAGAGGAGGGACATAACACTGAAGCTTTCTTT.

V and J are TRBV20-1 and TRBJ2-5; D is uncertain. V shed 6 bases and J shed 2 bases, with 7 bases lying between them. CDR3 size: 11 residues. Per the germline V gene, CDR1 is DFQATT and CDR2 is SNEGSKA (reference sequence). The DNA of the CDR3 is TGCAGTGCCCAACGACAAGAGACCCAGTACTTC. Its protein is CSAQRQETQYF.

A note on this clonotype: This may arise from a read error, as a much more abundant clone is one base away. The CDR3 carries no conserved terminal phenylalanine or tryptophan, so it likely arises from a read error. This chain uses TRBV6-1 with TRBJ1-2; 8 bases agree with TRBD1. V dropped 8 bases and J dropped 7; count of bases not matched to a gene: 12. This CDR3 comprises 14 residues. The germline V gene encodes CDR1 MNHNS and CDR2 SASEGT. The CDR3 DNA reads as TGTGCCAGCGGCGGCGCAGGGGGCGTTGGTGGCTACACCCTC. It encodes CASGGAGGVGGYTL.

The J gene is TRBJ2-1, the V gene TRBV24-1, with TRBD2 matching 7 bases. The CDR3 spans 15 residues. CDR1 KGHDR and CDR2 SFDVKD come from the germline V gene. After removal of 7 bases from V and 4 bases from J, the junction contained 9 bases not matched to a gene. CDR3 in DNA: TGTGCCACCAGCGGCGGGGCGCGGGAGTACAATGAGCAGTTCTTC. It translates to CATSGGAREYNEQFF.

In its sample, this clonotype was seen a few times. This sequence joins TRBV2 and TRBJ1-6, with 7 nucleotides matching TRBD1. The CDR3 is made up of 15 amino acids. V shed 6 bases, J shed 7 bases, and the junction held 9 bases outside the gene matches. In germline, CDR1 is SNHLY, CDR2 FYNNEI. CDR3 loop: CASRGRQGVNSPLHF. For the CDR3, the DNA is TGTGCCAGCAGGGGGAGACAGGGCGTGAATTCACCCCTCCACTTT.

This clonotype was seen ten or more times. J is TRBJ2-3 and V is TRBV7-2; the match to TRBD2 covers 8 bases. Germline CDR1 reads SGHTA; CDR2 reads FQGNSA. The CDR3 runs to 14 residues. V gave up 2 bases and J gave up 5 bases; unmatched junction bases: 3. The CDR3 loop reads CASSLRLAGDTQYF. For the CDR3, the DNA is TGTGCCAGCAGCTTAAGGCTAGCGGGAGATACGCAGTATTTT.

This clonotype was seen repeatedly, ten times or more. The genes are TRBV18 and TRBJ1-5, with 7 nucleotides matching TRBD1. The CDR3 has 15 amino acids. V was pared by 4 bases and J by 4 bases, with 7 bases of the junction left unmatched. Looked up from germline, CDR1 is KGHSH and CDR2 is LQKENI. CDR3 in DNA: TGTGCCAGCTCACAAGACAGGGTTAATAATCAGCCCCAGCATTTT. Residues: CASSQDRVNNQPQHF.

This clonotype showed up many times. The chain recombines TRBV14 with TRBJ2-1; the match to TRBD2 covers 12 bases. CDR3 length equals 16 residues. CDR1 and CDR2 from the germline V gene are SGHDN and FVKESK. Trimming removed 4 bases from V and 4 bases from J; junction bases left unmatched: 5. CDR3 sequence reads: CASSRLAGVAYNEQFF. The CDR3 DNA sequence: TGTGCCAGCAGCCGACTAGCGGGAGTTGCATACAATGAGCAGTTCTTC.

Ten or more counts support this clonotype. This chain connects TRBV2 to TRBJ2-7, with 9 bases matching TRBD1. V gave up 2 bases and J gave up 5 bases; unmatched junction bases: 10. CDR1 is SNHLY, CDR2 FYNNEI, per germline. This CDR3 contains 16 residues. CDR3 residues: CASSEKSGTGSNEQYF. CDR3 nucleotide sequence: TGTGCCAGCAGTGAAAAGTCAGGGACAGGGAGTAACGAGCAGTACTTC.

The chain combines TRBV19 with TRBJ2-7; 10 nucleotides line up with TRBD2. Trimming at V came to 5 bases and at J to 2 bases, leaving 9 bases not matched to a gene. Germline values: CDR1 LNHDA, CDR2 SQIVND (reference sequence). The CDR3 has 16 residues. CDR3 coding DNA: TGTGCCAGTAGTGCCCTAGCGGGAGCCCCTCCCTACGAGCAGTACTTC. Its protein is CASSALAGAPPYEQYF.

This clonotype was seen repeatedly, ten times or more. V usage is TRBV2 and J usage is TRBJ1-5; D perhaps matches TRBD1 (6 bases). Trimming left V 1 base short and J 9 bases short, with 16 bases between. CDR1 is SNHLY, CDR2 FYNNEI, per germline. The CDR3 spans 15 residues. CDR3 bases: TGTGCCAGCAGTGAAGAACAGGGAGCTATGGGGCCCCAGCATTTT. It encodes CASSEEQGAMGPQHF.

In its sample, this clonotype was seen many times. The J gene is TRBJ2-3, the V gene TRBV3-1; a weak D match, TRBD1 (6 bases). Germline lookup yields CDR1 LGHDT and CDR2 YNNKEL (reference sequence). CDR3 length: 15 amino acids. V lost 0 bases and J 2 bases, leaving 9 bases between the germline ends. The CDR3 nucleotides read TGTGCCAGCAGCCAAGAAAGGGGGATCACAGATACGCAGTATTTT. As protein: CASSQERGITDTQYF.

This clonotype occurred many times. The genes are TRBV5-1 and TRBJ2-3; D is unclear. CDR3 size: 17 residues. The V gene's germline CDR1 is SGHRS and CDR2 YFSETQ. The germline V and J ends were trimmed by 0 bases and 5 bases, with 19 bases remaining between them. The CDR3: CASSLGRSRSPVDTQYF. Written as DNA, the CDR3 is TGCGCCAGCAGCTTGGGTCGGTCTAGATCCCCAGTAGATACGCAGTATTTT.

This clonotype came up many times. The V call is TRBV24-1, the J call TRBJ1-5; the D is unclear. Germline CDR1 is KGHDR and CDR2 is SFDVKD. V was trimmed by 3 bases and J by 4 bases, leaving 12 bases between them. The length of the CDR3 is 15 residues. The CDR3, as DNA: TGTGCCACCAGTGATACTCGGACGGGAAATCAGCCCCAGCATTTT. Translated: CATSDTRTGNQPQHF.

This chain links TRBV4-2 with TRBJ2-1; maybe TRBD1 (5 bases). Looked up from germline, CDR1 is LGHNA and CDR2 is YNFKEQ. The V end lost 5 bases, the J end lost 2 bases, and 25 bases lay between the germline ends. The CDR3 covers 19 residues. As DNA, the CDR3 is TGTGCCAGCAGCGTCCGACAGCCTTATCCTTTTAGCCCCTACAATGAGCAGTTCTTC. Its protein is CASSVRQPYPFSPYNEQFF.